The 28 T cell receptor beta chains presented below share a single source sample, sequenced in a study of blood T cell repertoires in COVID-19. Here immunoSEQ multiplex PCR was the method, and the copy in TCRdb shows in-frame clones only, minus some. Of some 370,000 clones listed, 83% were seen once; the top ten hold approximately 4.7%. What was sequenced was PBMCs or T cells enriched from blood (not recorded which). All receptors derive from a woman aged 45-60 years who had recovered from COVID-19.

Only one count was recorded for this clone. The gene calls are TRBV15 and TRBJ2-7; D might be TRBD1 (5 bases). This CDR3 is 15 amino acids long. Per germline, CDR1 LNHNV and CDR2 YYDKDF (reference sequence). V lost 0 bases and J lost 2, with 11 bases in between. CDR3 sequence reads: CATSRDQGGPYEQYF. Written as DNA, the CDR3 is TGTGCCACCAGCAGAGATCAGGGTGGGCCCTACGAGCAGTACTTC.

J is TRBJ1-1 and V is TRBV5-1; 7 nucleotides match TRBD1. Germline V gene lookup returns CDR1 SGHRS and CDR2 YFSETQ. The ends lost 2 bases at V and 5 bases at J; junction bases unmatched: 12. CDR3 length: 16 amino acids. CDR3 in amino acids: CASSFTRTGVDTEAFF. CDR3 DNA sequence: TGCGCCAGCAGCTTCACCAGAACAGGGGTTGATACTGAAGCTTTCTTT.

This rearrangement joins TRBV11-2 to TRBJ2-7, with D perhaps TRBD1 (7 bases). There are 14 residues in the CDR3. V gave up 4 bases and J gave up 3 bases, with 13 bases separating them. Germline V gene data show CDR1 as SGHAT and CDR2 as FQNNGV. The CDR3 nucleotides are TGTGCCAGCAGCTCCGCGGGACAGCTCTACGAGCAGTACTTC. Translation: CASSSAGQLYEQYF.

The rearrangement uses TRBV29-1 and TRBJ2-1; TRBD2 is a possible D gene (6 bases). The CDR3 loop spans 15 amino acids. The germline V gene encodes CDR1 SQVTM and CDR2 ANQGSEA. Trimming stripped 1 base from V and 0 bases from J, with 10 bases between. The CDR3 here is CSVEGDSISYNEQFF. CDR3 coding DNA: TGCAGCGTTGAAGGGGACTCCATCTCCTACAATGAGCAGTTCTTC.

The gene calls are TRBV27 and TRBJ1-6, with a weak D call TRBD1 (6 bases). Between the trimmed V and J ends, which lost 3 bases and 2 bases, there was a span of 11 bases. Per germline, CDR1 MNHEY and CDR2 SMNVEV (reference sequence). This CDR3 is built from 16 residues. CDR3 bases: TGTGCCAGCAGTTTGGGGGCCGGGACCTATAATTCACCCCTCCACTTT. It is translated as CASSLGAGTYNSPLHF.

The V gene is TRBV9, the J gene TRBJ2-2; tentatively, D is TRBD2 (5 bases). The V gene lost 6 bases and the J gene lost 3 bases, with 6 bases spanning the gap. CDR1 is SGDLS, CDR2 YYNGEE, per germline. This CDR3 is built from 12 residues. CDR3 nucleotide sequence: TGTGCCAGCATGCGGGACACCGGGGAGCTGTTTTTT. Protein product: CASMRDTGELFF.

The rearrangement uses TRBV6-4 and TRBJ1-1; maybe TRBD1 (6 bases). CDR1 is MRHNA, CDR2 SNTAGT, per germline. The CDR3 extends over 13 amino acids. Trimming pared 6 bases from V and 0 bases from J, leaving 8 bases between. CDR3 nucleotides: TGTGCCAGCAGGAGGACAGTGAACACTGAAGCTTTCTTT. Translated, it gives CASRRTVNTEAFF.

This clone has only a few counts. The V gene is TRBV2, the J gene TRBJ2-7, with a weak D call TRBD2 (6 bases). V was shortened by 5 bases and J by 4 bases, with 15 bases between the two germline ends. The CDR3 contains 14 residues. Germline V gene lookup returns CDR1 SNHLY and CDR2 FYNNEI. CDR3 protein: CASSYTGGTYEQYF. In nucleotides, the CDR3 is TGTGCCAGCAGTTACACAGGAGGGACTTACGAGCAGTACTTC. Complete variable domain (other parts from reference TRBV2 and TRBJ2-7): EPEVTQTPSHQVTQMGQEVILRCVPISNHLYFYWYRQILGQKVEFLVSFYNNEISEKSEIFDDQFSVERPDGSNFTLKIRSTKLEDSAMYFCASSYTGGTYEQYFGPGTRLTVT.

J is TRBJ2-2 and V is TRBV11-3; 10 bases are a match to TRBD2. V shed 0 bases and J 4 bases; nucleotides not matched to a gene: 2. This CDR3 is 16 amino acids long. CDR1 SGHNT and CDR2 YENEEA come from the germline V gene. The CDR3 is CASSLELAGSTGELFF. CDR3 coding DNA: TGTGCCAGCAGCTTAGAACTAGCGGGATCCACCGGGGAGCTGTTTTTT. The whole variable domain, filled in from reference TRBV11-3 and TRBJ2-2, reads EAGVVQSPRYKIIEKKQPVAFWCNPISGHNTLYWYLQNLGQGPELLIRYENEEAVDDSQLPKDRFSAERLKGVDSTLKIQPAELGDSAVYLCASSLELAGSTGELFFGEGSRLTVL.

The chain recombines TRBV19 with TRBJ2-5; the D is unclear. Per the germline V gene, CDR1 is LNHDA and CDR2 is SQIVND (reference sequence). V was cut by 1 base and J by 4 bases, with 7 bases left in between. The CDR3 contains 13 residues. This chain's CDR3 is CASSIAMRETQYF. The DNA of the CDR3 is TGTGCCAGTAGTATAGCCATGAGAGAGACCCAGTACTTC.

This CDR3 is CASSYGTGGYEQYF. The CDR3 DNA is TGTGCCAGCAGTTACGGGACAGGGGGCTACGAGCAGTACTTC. V usage is TRBV6-2 or TRBV6-3 and J usage is TRBJ2-7; 11 positions match TRBD1. V trimming: 2 bases; J trimming: 3 bases; junction bases outside the gene matches: 0. CDR1 and CDR2 from the germline V gene are MNHEY and SVGEGT. The CDR3 sequence is 14 residues long.

V and J are TRBV6-5 and TRBJ1-5, with a possible D match to TRBD1 (5 bases). The length of the CDR3 is 15 residues. Per the germline V gene, CDR1 is MNHEY and CDR2 is SVGAGI. Trimming removed 6 bases at V and 4 bases at J, with 16 bases between. The CDR3 DNA is TGTGCCAGCAGAGGAGGGACCAAAAATAATCAGCCCCAGCATTTT. Its protein is CASRGGTKNNQPQHF.

V and J are TRBV4-3 and TRBJ1-1, with 7 bases lining up with TRBD1. Germline V gives CDR1 LGHNA, CDR2 YSLEER. Trimming cost V 0 bases and J 3 bases; bases outside gene matches: 10. The CDR3 has 17 amino acids. The CDR3 region is CASSQDWRQGVYTEAFF. The CDR3 DNA reads TGCGCCAGCAGCCAAGATTGGAGACAGGGTGTTTACACTGAAGCTTTCTTT.

Turning to this clone: Other DNA sequences of this sample code for an identical CDR3. The chain couples TRBV19 to TRBJ1-1, with no clear D. Germline V gene lookup returns CDR1 LNHDA and CDR2 SQIVND (reference sequence). V was cut by 3 bases and J by 5 bases, with 10 bases left in between. The CDR3 has 13 residues. The DNA of the CDR3 is TGTGCCAGTAGTATTAACGGGGATACTGAAGCTTTCTTT. Its translation: CASSINGDTEAFF.

The chain combines TRBV11-2 with TRBJ1-1; D might be TRBD1 (5 bases). Germline CDR1 is SGHAT and CDR2 is FQNNGV. This CDR3 spans 13 amino acids. Trimming left V 6 bases short and J 1 base short, with 9 bases between. The CDR3 spells CASRGGANTEAFF. The CDR3 DNA reads TGTGCCAGCAGGGGTGGGGCGAACACTGAAGCTTTCTTT.

This clone was seen once. The chain employs TRBV11-3 and TRBJ2-1, with D possibly being TRBD2 (6 bases). The V gene's germline CDR1 is SGHNT and CDR2 YENEEA. V gave up 4 bases and J gave up 0 bases, with 13 bases separating them. The CDR3 extends over 16 amino acids. CDR3 DNA: TGTGCCAGCAGCTACGACGGGGGTCGCTCCTACAATGAGCAGTTCTTC. Its protein product is CASSYDGGRSYNEQFF. Full variable domain (remainder filled in from reference TRBV11-3 and TRBJ2-1): EAGVVQSPRYKIIEKKQPVAFWCNPISGHNTLYWYLQNLGQGPELLIRYENEEAVDDSQLPKDRFSAERLKGVDSTLKIQPAELGDSAVYLCASSYDGGRSYNEQFFGPGTRLTVL.

This chain links TRBV15 with TRBJ2-5, with 7 bases identical to TRBD1. Germline CDR1 is LNHNV and CDR2 is YYDKDF (reference sequence). The CDR3 extends over 14 amino acids. Trimming at V came to 5 bases and at J to 5 bases, leaving 8 bases not matched to a gene. CDR3 in amino acids: CATSLGTVKETQYF. The CDR3 region has the DNA TGTGCCACCAGCCTAGGGACAGTTAAGGAGACCCAGTACTTC.

This chain joins TRBV7-9 and TRBJ1-4; maybe TRBD1 (6 bases). The CDR3 is made up of 14 amino acids. Deletions cut 0 bases from V and 8 bases from J, with 10 bases between. CDR1 is SEHNR, CDR2 FQNEAQ, per germline (reference sequence). CDR3 sequence reads: CASSLAGTLEKLFF. DNA of the CDR3: TGTGCCAGCAGCTTAGCTGGGACATTAGAAAAACTGTTTTTT. Full variable domain (missing parts from reference TRBV7-9 and TRBJ1-4): DTGVSQNPRHKITKRGQNVTFRCDPISEHNRLYWYRQTLGQGPEFLTYFQNEAQLEKSRLLSDRFSAERPKGSFSTLEIQRTEQGDSAMYLCASSLAGTLEKLFFGSGTQLSVL.

The chain recombines TRBV9 with TRBJ2-1; possibly TRBD1 for D (6 bases). The germline V gene encodes CDR1 SGDLS and CDR2 YYNGEE. The CDR3 length is 17 residues. V gave up 0 bases and J gave up 3 bases, with 16 bases separating them. In DNA form, the CDR3 reads TGTGCCAGCAGCGTAGTAGGGGGAGAAGGCAGCTACAATGAGCAGTTCTTC. Protein product: CASSVVGGEGSYNEQFF.

V usage is TRBV27 and J usage is TRBJ2-7; the D gene is possibly TRBD2 (5 bases). Germline CDR1 is MNHEY and CDR2 is SMNVEV (reference sequence). This CDR3 is 12 amino acids long. V gave up 8 bases and J gave up 3 bases, with 11 bases separating them. CDR3 sequence (DNA): TGTGCCAGCTCCCCAGACTACTACGAGCAGTACTTC. It yields the protein CASSPDYYEQYF.

The rearrangement joins TRBV19 to TRBJ2-1, with D perhaps TRBD2 (6 bases). The CDR3 extends over 13 amino acids. Trimming took off 3 bases at V and 9 bases at J, with 12 bases between the two ends. Germline V lookup: CDR1 LNHDA, CDR2 SQIVND (reference sequence). This CDR3 reads CASSISRESEQFF. DNA of the CDR3: TGTGCCAGTAGTATCAGTCGGGAGAGTGAGCAGTTCTTC.

The J gene is TRBJ2-1, the V gene TRBV11-1; 7 positions agree with TRBD2. CDR1 is SGHAT, CDR2 FQDESV, per germline (reference sequence). V was pared by 5 bases and J by 2 bases, with 6 bases of the junction left unmatched. This CDR3 contains 15 residues. CDR3 DNA sequence: TGTGCCAGCAGCCCCAAGGGACTACCCTACAATGAGCAGTTCTTC. Residues: CASSPKGLPYNEQFF.

This clone was detected only once. The chain employs TRBV6-5 and TRBJ1-4, with a weak D call TRBD1 (5 bases). The CDR3 is 15 residues long. CDR1 is MNHEY, CDR2 SVGAGI, per germline. Trimming shortened V by 2 bases and J by 5 bases, and 12 bases separated the two germline ends. The CDR3 loop is CASSYLQGGNEKLFF. The CDR3, as DNA: TGTGCCAGCAGTTACCTCCAGGGAGGGAATGAAAAACTGTTTTTT.

V and J are TRBV4-2 and TRBJ2-1; 13 bases are a match to TRBD2. This CDR3 region has 17 residues. J lost 6 bases, V lost 2 bases, and 7 bases had no gene match. Germline CDR1 and CDR2: LGHNA and YNFKEQ. This CDR3 reads CASSQSAGLAGVNEQFF. Here the CDR3 DNA reads TGTGCCAGCAGCCAAAGTGCCGGACTAGCGGGAGTCAATGAGCAGTTCTTC.

The rearrangement joins TRBV7-3 to TRBJ1-2, with D unresolved. Trimming shortened V by 1 base and J by 7 bases, and 13 bases separated the two germline ends. The CDR3 runs to 14 residues. Germline assignment: CDR1 SGHTA and CDR2 FQGTGA. CDR3 region: CASSLNGVRGGYTF. For the CDR3, the DNA is TGTGCCAGCAGCTTAAATGGGGTTCGGGGTGGCTACACCTTC.

CDR3 region: CASSLEAGALVNEQFF. The CDR3 coding sequence is TGTGCCAGCAGCTTAGAAGCGGGGGCTTTGGTCAATGAGCAGTTCTTC. V is TRBV7-2 and J is TRBJ2-1, with 8 bases fitting TRBD2. Germline V gene lookup returns CDR1 SGHTA and CDR2 FQGNSA. The trim removed 1 base at V and 6 bases at J, leaving 8 bases unmatched. The CDR3 is 16 amino acids.

CDR3 residues: CATSAGGPFEQFF. CDR3 nucleotides: TGTGCCACCAGTGCGGGGGGGCCGTTTGAGCAGTTCTTC. The chain combines TRBV24-1 with TRBJ2-1, with TRBD2 matching 8 bases. This CDR3 is 13 amino acids long. CDR1 is KGHDR and CDR2 is SFDVKD in the germline V gene. Trimming removed 5 bases from V and 9 bases from J; junction bases left unmatched: 5.

The rearrangement joins TRBV29-1 to TRBJ2-1; 10 bases fit TRBD2. With 7 bases clipped from V and 5 bases from J, the junction kept 11 bases outside the gene matches. Germline V gene sequence: CDR1 SQVTM, CDR2 ANQGSEA. The CDR3 covers 15 residues. CDR3 in DNA: TGCAGCGAAAATAGAGCGGGAGGGCCCGACAATGAGCAGTTCTTC. It translates to CSENRAGGPDNEQFF.